The 13 T cell receptor beta chains below were found in one sample sequenced in a study of shared clonotypes between healthy human individuals. CD45RO-negative CD8 cells positively selected for CCR7 made up the naive population, which excluded terminally differentiated effector memory CD45RA+ cells. This table comes from immunoSEQ multiplex PCR, and its TCRdb copy is limited to in-frame clones, with some not included. This table holds about 2.1 million clones, more than 85% found once. Specimen: naive CD8+ T cells from PBMCs. The receptors stem from a man aged 18-30 years in good health. Some clones in this sample may be carry-over from other donors' samples.

This rearrangement joins TRBV28 to TRBJ2-7, with 8 bases that match TRBD1. The CDR3 is 12 residues long. V lost 5 bases and J lost 12; bases outside the gene matches: 9. CDR1 MDHEN and CDR2 SYDVKM come from the germline V gene. The CDR3 region is CASSGKQGEAYF. The CDR3, as DNA: TGTGCCAGCAGTGGAAAACAGGGGGAGGCGTACTTC.

This clone appeared once. The chain couples TRBV9 to TRBJ1-1; D perhaps matches TRBD1 (5 bases). The V gene's germline CDR1 is SGDLS and CDR2 YYNGEE. V lost 3 bases to trimming and J lost 4 bases, with 13 bases between them. The CDR3 is made up of 14 amino acids. For the CDR3, the DNA is TGTGCCAGCAGCGAAGAGGGGCTGGGCACTGAAGCTTTCTTT. Protein sequence: CASSEEGLGTEAFF. The whole variable domain, filled in from reference TRBV9 and TRBJ1-1, reads DSGVTQTPKHLITATGQRVTLRCSPRSGDLSVYWYQQSLDQGLQFLIQYYNGEERAKGNILERFSAQQFPDLHSELNLSSLELGDSALYFCASSEEGLGTEAFFGQGTRLTVV.

This clone was detected a few times. The chain uses TRBV5-4 and TRBJ2-2; TRBD2 is a possible D gene (6 bases). The germline V gene has CDR1 SGHNT and CDR2 YYREEE (reference sequence). Trimming pared 4 bases from V and 0 bases from J, leaving 19 bases between. The CDR3 spans 18 residues. CDR3 in amino acids: CASSAPGLFKANTGELFF. CDR3 coding DNA: TGTGCCAGCAGCGCTCCGGGACTGTTTAAAGCGAACACCGGGGAGCTGTTTTTT. The complete variable domain, with remaining parts taken from reference TRBV5-4 and TRBJ2-2, reads ETGVTQSPTHLIKTRGQQVTLRCSSQSGHNTVSWYQQALGQGPQFIFQYYREEENGRGNFPPRFSGLQFPNYSSELNVNALELDDSALYLCASSAPGLFKANTGELFFGEGSRLTVL.

The V and J genes are TRBV27 and TRBJ2-7, with 12 bases aligning to TRBD1. The germline gives CDR1 MNHEY, CDR2 SMNVEV (reference sequence). CDR3 length: 19 amino acids. The junction had 15 bases not matched to a gene; V was cut back by 3 bases and J by 3 bases. In DNA, the CDR3 is TGTGCCAGCAGTTTTATAGGGACAGGGGGCTTGGCCTCTGTCTACGAGCAGTACTTC. Encoded protein: CASSFIGTGGLASVYEQYF.

About this clone itself: The sample carries other DNA sequences with the same CDR3. This sequence joins TRBV2 and TRBJ2-7, with D unresolved. CDR3 length: 11 residues. Germline loops: CDR1 SNHLY, CDR2 FYNNEI. V was shortened by 5 bases and J by 3 bases, with 5 bases between the two germline ends. DNA of the CDR3: TGTGCCAGCAGTTCTAACTACGAGCAGTACTTC. Translated, it gives CASSSNYEQYF.

The count of this clone is one. The chain couples TRBV19 to TRBJ1-1; 7 nucleotides agree with TRBD1. Germline CDR1 is LNHDA and CDR2 is SQIVND (reference sequence). Germline trimming cut 10 bases from V and 1 base from J; bases unmatched to any gene: 12. The CDR3 runs 15 residues. Here the CDR3 reads CATGGLRGANTEAFF. The CDR3 DNA sequence: TGTGCCACCGGAGGCCTCAGGGGGGCGAACACTGAAGCTTTCTTT.

The chain combines TRBV28 with TRBJ1-5, with a possible D match to TRBD1 (6 bases). The CDR3 is 16 amino acids. Trimming shortened V by 5 bases and J by 4 bases, and 18 bases separated the two germline ends. Germline V CDR1 and CDR2: MDHEN, SYDVKM. The CDR3 bases are TGTGCCAGCAGTCTCGAATCGGGACACCTAAATCAGCCCCAGCATTTT. Translating gives CASSLESGHLNQPQHF. Full variable domain (missing parts from reference TRBV28 and TRBJ1-5): DVKVTQSSRYLVKRTGEKVFLECVQDMDHENMFWYRQDPGLGLRLIYFSYDVKMKEKGDIPEGYSVSREKKERFSLILESASTNQTSMYLCASSLESGHLNQPQHFGDGTRLSIL.

The rearrangement uses TRBV4-1 and TRBJ2-1; 8 bases are shared with TRBD1. The trim removed 4 bases at V and 9 bases at J, leaving 11 bases unmatched. The CDR3 extends over 15 amino acids. Per germline, CDR1 MGHRA and CDR2 YSYEKL. CDR3 in amino acids: CASSPHPGQGFEQFF. The CDR3, as DNA: TGCGCCAGCAGCCCCCATCCCGGACAGGGTTTTGAGCAGTTCTTC.

The rearrangement joins TRBV28 to TRBJ1-2, with a possible D match to TRBD1 (6 bases). With 6 bases removed from V and 4 bases from J, the gap between germline ends came to 15 bases. Germline V gene sequence: CDR1 MDHEN, CDR2 SYDVKM. The CDR3 spans 14 residues. The CDR3 region is CASSHRRTAYGYTF. For the CDR3, the DNA is TGTGCCAGCAGCCACCGCCGGACAGCCTATGGCTACACCTTC.

The chain is built from TRBV7-8 and TRBJ2-5, with D tentatively TRBD2 (7 bases). Germline CDR1 reads SGHVS; CDR2 reads FQNEAQ. With 2 bases removed from V and 5 bases from J, the gap between germline ends came to 12 bases. This CDR3 is built from 14 residues. CDR3 loop: CASSLPRGGETQYF. Written as DNA, the CDR3 is TGTGCCAGCAGCTTACCCAGGGGAGGGGAGACCCAGTACTTC.

The genes are TRBV7-3 and TRBJ2-6, with D hard to call. Germline V CDR1 and CDR2: SGHTA, FQGTGA. The CDR3 length is 17 residues. Trimming left V 1 base short and J 2 bases short, with 12 bases between. The CDR3 bases are TGTGCCAGCAGCTTAATTAGGCCATCCCCTGGGGCCAACGTCCTGACTTTC. It codes for CASSLIRPSPGANVLTF. Supplemented by reference TRBV7-3 and TRBJ2-6, the full variable domain reads GAGVSQTPSNKVTEKGKYVELRCDPISGHTALYWYRQSLGQGPEFLIYFQGTGAADDSGLPNDRFFAVRPEGSVSTLKIQRTERGDSAVYLCASSLIRPSPGANVLTFGAGSRLTVL.

This clone was detected once. This CDR3 is CASRLAHRELNTEAFF. The CDR3 bases are TGTGCCAGCAGACTGGCCCACCGGGAGCTGAACACTGAAGCTTTCTTT. The V gene is TRBV28, the J gene TRBJ1-1; unclear D gene. The CDR3 spans 16 residues. The V end lost 6 bases, the J end lost 0 bases, and 17 bases lay between the germline ends. Germline V gives CDR1 MDHEN, CDR2 SYDVKM.

The count of this clone is one. The same CDR3 is also encoded by other DNA sequences in this sample. The V gene is TRBV29-1, the J gene TRBJ2-1, with 8 positions matching TRBD1. Germline CDR1 reads SQVTM; CDR2 reads ANQGSEA. The length of the CDR3 is 13 residues. After removal of 4 bases from V and 4 bases from J, the junction contained 3 bases not matched to a gene. The CDR3 DNA reads TGCAGCGTTGCAGGGGGCCCGTACAATGAGCAGTTCTTC. This translates into CSVAGGPYNEQFF.